The clone carrying this TCR beta chain was seen a handful of times. Its antigen is unknown. These data belong to a study of T cell repertoires in cytomegalovirus infection. The overall study: Alongside well-studied HLA-B-restricted CMV epitopes, recently identified HLA-C-restricted CMV epitopes were also used. Whole-study findings and limits: CMV-specific TCR beta clonotypes restricted by HLA-C were the ones dominating the ex vivo response.

One entry per CDR3 protein, called by TCRdb with MiXCR from the reads. The sample shows about 570,000 distinct CDR3 sequences, under 45% of them seen only once. This TCR derives from a human donor in good health (CMV status not recorded). Some clones in this sample may be carry-over from other donors' samples. The specimen was cultured PBMCs, collected from culture after CMV antigen stimulation.

CDR3 region: CASSSSAGTGGNEQFF. The CDR3 coding sequence is TGTGCCAGCAGTTCCTCTGCCGGGACAGGGGGAAATGAGCAGTTCTTC. The gene calls are TRBV7-6 and TRBJ2-1; the match to TRBD1 covers 11 bases. The CDR3 covers 16 residues. Germline V CDR1 and CDR2: SGHVS, FNYEAQ. The junction had 11 bases not matched to a gene; V was cut back by 6 bases and J by 7 bases.